This is a list of T cell receptor beta chains from one sample in a study of shared clonotypes between healthy human individuals. Sequencing was performed with immunoSEQ multiplex PCR; in TCRdb, only in-frame clones are kept and a portion is missing. Of millions of clones listed, around 90% were seen once; the top ten hold 0.14%. Sequencing was carried out using naive CD4+ T cells sorted from blood. These receptors all stem from a man younger than 35 in good health. Both conserved end residues are part of each CDR3. The D gene is left open where the match is weak. The size entry is marked missing in some rows and otherwise reads once, few, many or a size class.

V gene	J gene	clone size	D gene	CDR3 protein	CDR3 DNA
TRBV6-5	TRBJ2-7	-	TRBD2	CASSGLAGSGYEQYF	TGTGCCAGCTCCGGACTAGCGGGGTCGGGCTACGAGCAGTACTTC
TRBV5-1	TRBJ2-5	-	TRBD1	CASSLAGDRGQTQYF	TGCGCCAGCAGCTTGGCCGGGGACAGGGGTCAGACCCAGTACTTC
TRBV5-1	TRBJ2-7	-	TRBD2	CASSLALAGGLYEQYF	TGCGCCAGCAGCTTGGCCCTCGCGGGGGGGTTATACGAGCAGTACTTC
TRBV7-2	TRBJ2-1	-	TRBD2	CASSPVAGVYNEQFF	TGTGCCAGCAGCCCTGTAGCGGGAGTGTACAATGAGCAGTTCTTC
TRBV29-1	TRBJ2-1	-	TRBD1	CSAHRGNEQFF	TGCAGCGCACACAGGGGCAATGAGCAGTTCTTC
TRBV7-9	TRBJ2-7	-	-	CASSRLIGGGYEQYF	TGTGCCAGCAGCCGCTTAATCGGGGGTGGGTACGAGCAGTACTTC
TRBV10-3	TRBJ1-4	-	-	CAISESGAATNEKLFF	TGTGCCATCAGTGAGTCTGGGGCAGCAACTAATGAAAAACTGTTTTTT
TRBV5-1	TRBJ1-4	-	-	CASSLVGGDEDRRKLFF	TGCGCCAGCAGCTTGGTCGGAGGGGACGAGGATCGTAGGAAACTGTTTTTT
TRBV7-9	TRBJ2-1	-	TRBD1	CASSSIGQGREQFF	TGTGCCAGCAGCTCTATTGGACAGGGAAGAGAGCAGTTCTTC
TRBV5-4	TRBJ1-4	-	-	CASSLLGGNMFF	TGTGCCAGCAGCCTGTTAGGAGGGAATATGTTTTTT
TRBV11-3	TRBJ2-7	-	-	CASSLDTDSYEQYF	TGTGCCAGCAGCTTAGATACGGACTCCTACGAGCAGTACTTC
TRBV5-4	TRBJ2-7	-	-	CASSDGLGTTPGEQYF	TGTGCCAGCAGCGATGGGCTTGGAACAACACCGGGCGAGCAGTACTTC
TRBV5-4	TRBJ2-7	-	TRBD2	CASSLRSGSHHEQYF	TGTGCCAGCAGCCTTCGTAGCGGGAGCCATCACGAGCAGTACTTC
TRBV10-3	TRBJ1-1	-	-	CAISESMWGTEAFF	TGTGCCATCAGTGAGTCAATGTGGGGCACTGAAGCTTTCTTT
TRBV5-1	TRBJ2-3	-	-	CASSPSSSGDTQYF	TGCGCCAGCAGCCCCTCGTCCAGCGGAGATACGCAGTATTTT
TRBV6-1	TRBJ1-2	-	-	CASSEALLGDFYGYTF	TGTGCCAGCAGTGAAGCGCTTCTCGGGGACTTCTATGGCTACACCTTC
TRBV10-1	TRBJ2-3	-	TRBD2	CASGLAGALDTQYF	TGCGCCAGCGGTCTTGCGGGAGCGCTAGATACGCAGTATTTT
TRBV19	TRBJ1-2	-	-	CASKTWTAENYGYTF	TGTGCCAGTAAGACTTGGACAGCCGAAAACTATGGCTACACCTTC
TRBV5-1	TRBJ1-2	-	-	CASSPDAYGYTF	TGCGCCAGCAGCCCGGACGCCTATGGCTACACCTTC
TRBV12-5	TRBJ2-5	-	TRBD1	CASGLSGTGVSQYF	TGTGCTAGTGGTCTTTCCGGGACAGGGGTTTCCCAGTACTTC
TRBV30	TRBJ1-2	-	-	CAWSVFFNYGYTF	TGTGCCTGGAGTGTATTCTTTAACTATGGCTACACCTTC
TRBV11-2	TRBJ2-3	once	-	CASSFDGSHTDTQYF	TGTGCCAGCAGCTTCGACGGGAGCCACACAGATACGCAGTATTTT
TRBV7-2	TRBJ2-4	-	TRBD1	CASRGQGKAKNIQYF	TGTGCCAGCCGGGGACAGGGAAAAGCCAAAAACATTCAGTACTTC
TRBV29-1	TRBJ1-2	few	TRBD1	CSTTGLYGYTF	TGCAGTACGACAGGGCTCTATGGCTACACCTTC
TRBV27	TRBJ1-5	-	-	CASSLGGATIGQPQHF	TGTGCCAGCAGCCTCGGGGGGGCGACGATCGGGCAGCCCCAGCATTTT
TRBV5-1	TRBJ2-3	-	-	CASSPGQSTDTQYF	TGCGCCAGCAGCCCTGGACAGAGCACAGATACGCAGTATTTT
TRBV7-2	TRBJ1-6	-	-	CASRLAGYNSPLHF	TGTGCCAGCAGACTGGCGGGGTATAATTCACCCCTCCACTTT
TRBV9	TRBJ1-2	-	-	CASSVAAGLYGYTF	TGTGCCAGCAGCGTAGCGGCCGGGCTCTATGGCTACACCTTC
TRBV19	TRBJ2-5	once	-	CASSWGYQETQYF	TGTGCCAGTAGTTGGGGTTACCAAGAGACCCAGTACTTC
TRBV25-1	TRBJ1-1	-	-	CASTQTAMNTEAFF	TGTGCCAGCACCCAGACAGCCATGAACACTGAAGCTTTCTTT
TRBV7-9	TRBJ2-3	-	TRBD2	CASSLWLAGNRGTDTQYF	TGTGCCAGCAGCTTATGGCTAGCGGGCAATAGGGGCACAGATACGCAGTATTTT
TRBV2	TRBJ1-2	-	-	CASSEGTTYGYTF	TGTGCCAGCAGTGAGGGGACAACCTATGGCTACACCTTC
TRBV10-3	TRBJ2-7	-	-	CAISEGFEQYF	TGTGCCATCAGTGAAGGGTTCGAGCAGTACTTC
TRBV5-1	TRBJ1-3	-	-	CASSWGRTNSGNTIYF	TGCGCCAGCAGCTGGGGGAGGACCAACTCTGGAAACACCATATATTTT
TRBV11-2	TRBJ2-4	-	-	CASRRAGGRGTKNIQYF	TGTGCCAGCAGACGTGCCGGGGGAAGGGGGACCAAAAACATTCAGTACTTC
TRBV2	TRBJ2-5	-	-	CAMAGPEAETQYF	TGTGCCATGGCGGGCCCCGAGGCGGAGACCCAGTACTTC
TRBV7-2	TRBJ2-1	once	TRBD2	CASSLEGTSGIYEQFF	TGTGCCAGCAGCTTAGAAGGGACTAGCGGGATCTATGAGCAGTTCTTC
TRBV11-3	TRBJ2-3	-	TRBD2	CASSPGTSGGTDTQYF	TGTGCCAGCAGCCCGGGGACTAGCGGGGGGACAGATACGCAGTATTTT
TRBV9	TRBJ2-3	-	-	CASSLDPGNTDTQYF	TGTGCCAGCAGCTTAGACCCGGGAAACACAGATACGCAGTATTTT
TRBV5-4	TRBJ2-3	-	TRBD2	CASSSWTSSDTQYF	TGTGCCAGCAGCTCCTGGACTAGCTCAGATACGCAGTATTTT
TRBV19	TRBJ1-5	-	TRBD1	CASSISGTGRGPQHF	TGTGCCAGTAGTATCAGCGGGACAGGTCGGGGGCCCCAGCATTTT
TRBV5-6	TRBJ2-3	-	TRBD2	CASRAGPGNTDTQYF	TGTGCCAGCAGAGCGGGGCCGGGAAACACAGATACGCAGTATTTT
TRBV9	TRBJ1-3	once	-	CASSVEIRDTIYF	TGTGCCAGCAGCGTAGAGATTAGGGACACCATATATTTT
TRBV7-2	TRBJ2-7	-	-	CASSLQGYEQYF	TGTGCCAGCAGCTTACAAGGTTACGAGCAGTACTTC
TRBV27	TRBJ2-3	-	TRBD2	CASSLSILAGVKRDTQYF	TGTGCCAGCAGTTTATCGATACTAGCGGGGGTTAAGAGGGATACGCAGTATTTT
TRBV5-1	TRBJ2-2	-	TRBD2	CASSLMKRGDTGELFF	TGCGCCAGCAGCTTGATGAAGCGGGGCGACACCGGGGAGCTGTTTTTT
TRBV29-1	TRBJ1-2	-	-	CSVEDGYRVANYGYTF	TGCAGCGTTGAAGACGGTTACAGGGTAGCTAACTATGGCTACACCTTC
TRBV18	TRBJ2-5	-	-	CASSPASGSETQYF	TGTGCCAGCTCACCAGCCTCGGGTTCAGAGACCCAGTACTTC
TRBV19	TRBJ1-4	-	-	CASSTMPDARRNEKLFF	TGTGCCAGTAGTACGATGCCGGACGCCCGGCGGAATGAAAAACTGTTTTTT
TRBV7-8	TRBJ2-5	-	-	CASSFGQTYQETQYF	TGTGCCAGCAGCTTCGGGCAGACCTACCAAGAGACCCAGTACTTC